The 29 T cell receptor beta chains presented below share a single source sample, sequenced in a study of T cells in localized non-small cell lung cancer (dated by TCRdb to the early 2020s). Library preparation used the immunoSEQ multiplex PCR assay. Sourced from immuneACCESS, this table was stored by TCRdb with only in-frame sequences that have V and J called. A share of the clones is absent; for the studies checked, an unresolved V gene accounts for under half, and the remainder has no known explanation. Here the sample has some 22,000 clones; approximately 87% occur a single time. Of the sample, 5.5% to 7.5% falls within the top ten clones. The specimen was PBMCs, collected before any cancer treatment. These receptors all stem from a man aged 35 to 70 with stage II lung adenocarcinoma.

The rearrangement uses TRBV5-8 and TRBJ2-1; 14 bases are a match to TRBD2. The CDR3 has 16 residues. J lost 9 bases, V lost 4 bases, and 9 bases had no gene match. Germline V lookup: CDR1 SGHTS, CDR2 YDEGEE. The CDR3 DNA sequence: TGTGCCAGCAGCGTCAAAGGACTAGCGGGGGGCGGTGAGCAGTTCTTC. The encoded protein is CASSVKGLAGGGEQFF.

This clone was seen more than once but under ten times. The gene calls are TRBV29-1 and TRBJ1-2, with D unclear. The V end was cut by 7 bases, the J end by 4 bases, with 16 bases between. From germline, CDR1 is SQVTM and CDR2 ANQGSEA. The CDR3 spans 13 residues. The chain's CDR3 is CSAEEPEGYGYTF. The CDR3 DNA sequence: TGCAGCGCCGAAGAACCCGAAGGCTATGGCTACACCTTC.

This clone turned up a few times. This chain links TRBV10-3 with TRBJ2-7; maybe TRBD2 (7 bases). Germline CDR1 reads ENHRY; CDR2 reads SYGVKD. The CDR3 runs 15 residues. V gave up 6 bases and J gave up 3 bases, with 18 bases separating them. This CDR3 is CAIRTGGLTRYEQYF. The CDR3 DNA is TGTGCCATCAGGACGGGGGGCCTGACCCGCTACGAGCAGTACTTC.

CDR3: CASSLVLAGRVEQFF. CDR3 in DNA: TGTGCCAGCAGTTTAGTATTGGCGGGACGGGTTGAGCAGTTCTTC. The chain joins TRBV27 to TRBJ2-1, with a possible D match to TRBD2 (6 bases). Trimming took 2 bases from V and 9 from J, leaving 17 bases between them. The germline V gene encodes CDR1 MNHEY and CDR2 SMNVEV (reference sequence). The CDR3 is 15 residues long.

J is TRBJ2-1 and V is TRBV2; 10 positions match TRBD2. After removal of 4 bases from V and 8 bases from J, the junction contained 11 bases not matched to a gene. The CDR3 has 16 amino acids. From germline, CDR1 is SNHLY and CDR2 FYNNEI. Written as DNA, the CDR3 is TGTGCCAGCAGTGGCGGGGTGCAGCGGGGGGGCCATGAGCAGTTCTTC. Protein: CASSGGVQRGGHEQFF.

Notes on this clone: The same CDR3 is also encoded by other DNA sequences in this sample. This chain connects TRBV7-2 to TRBJ1-1, with unresolved D. The CDR3 loop spans 14 amino acids. Trimming left V 2 bases short and J 2 bases short, with 9 bases between. CDR1 is SGHTA, CDR2 FQGNSA, per germline. The CDR3 loop reads CASSLSGGNTEAFF. CDR3 coding DNA: TGTGCCAGCAGCTTATCGGGCGGTAACACTGAAGCTTTCTTT.

The rearrangement joins TRBV19 to TRBJ1-2; D ambiguous. Germline CDR1 and CDR2: LNHDA and SQIVND (reference sequence). V gave up 6 bases and J gave up 2 bases, with 16 bases separating them. This CDR3 region has 15 residues. DNA for the CDR3: TGTGCCAGTAGCAGTAGTGGAGAAGGCAACTATGGCTACACCTTC. It encodes CASSSSGEGNYGYTF.

V gene TRBV7-3 combines with J gene TRBJ1-3; TRBD1 matches 9 bases. The germline V gene has CDR1 SGHTA and CDR2 FQGTGA. CDR3 length: 15 residues. After removal of 5 bases from V and 0 bases from J, the junction contained 2 bases not matched to a gene. The CDR3 protein is CASSRQGGSGNTIYF. Written as DNA, the CDR3 is TGTGCCAGCAGCCGACAGGGGGGCTCTGGAAACACCATATATTTT.

The chain has TRBV6-1 and TRBJ1-2, with 10 bases identical to TRBD1. Germline loops: CDR1 MNHNS, CDR2 SASEGT. The CDR3 spans 14 residues. The V gene end was trimmed by 3 bases and the J gene end by 5 bases; junction bases not matched to a gene: 3. CDR3 sequence: CASSDSGQGYGYTF. Written as DNA, the CDR3 is TGTGCCAGCAGTGATTCGGGACAGGGGTATGGCTACACCTTC.

The rearrangement uses TRBV9 and TRBJ1-4; no definite D call. The CDR3 covers 12 residues. The germline gives CDR1 SGDLS, CDR2 YYNGEE. The V and J ends lost 6 bases and 11 bases respectively, with 14 bases between them. This CDR3 reads CASIRSRRKLFF. CDR3 nucleotide sequence: TGTGCCAGCATCAGAAGTAGGCGTAAACTGTTTTTT.

This clone showed up just a few times. The V and J genes are TRBV7-9 and TRBJ2-6; D gene uncertain. V dropped 3 bases and J dropped 0 bases, with 0 bases sitting between them. The CDR3 totals 13 residues. Germline V gene lookup returns CDR1 SEHNR and CDR2 FQNEAQ (reference sequence). The CDR3 DNA reads TGTGCCAGCAGCTTCTCTGGGGCCAACGTCCTGACTTTC. This gives the protein CASSFSGANVLTF.

CDR3 loop: CASSPTGTGDPYGYTF. For the CDR3, the DNA is TGTGCCAGCTCACCGACCGGGACAGGGGACCCCTATGGCTACACCTTC. This chain uses TRBV18 with TRBJ1-2, with TRBD1 identical over 10 bases. The V segment lost 3 bases and the J segment 4 bases; nucleotides outside the gene matches: 8. The CDR3 has 16 amino acids. From germline, CDR1 is KGHSH and CDR2 LQKENI.

The rearrangement uses TRBV6-1 and TRBJ1-4; TRBD1 matches at 7 bases. There are 15 residues in the CDR3. V lost 10 bases, J lost 4 bases, and 12 bases stayed unmatched. The germline gives CDR1 MNHNS, CDR2 SASEGT. The CDR3 region has the DNA TGTGCCACATCCGGGACAGCTGCATTTAATGAAAAACTGTTTTTT. This translates into CATSGTAAFNEKLFF.

This chain uses TRBV6-5 with TRBJ1-2, with D unresolved. The ends were cut back, 6 bases at V and 4 bases at J, with 18 bases in the middle. The CDR3 spans 15 residues. Per the germline V gene, CDR1 is MNHEY and CDR2 is SVGAGI. The CDR3 DNA reads TGTGCCAGCAGACGACCCGAAGGAGCTGGCTATGGCTACACCTTC. Translating gives CASRRPEGAGYGYTF.

The chain combines TRBV6-5 with TRBJ1-1; no firm D call. CDR3 length: 13 residues. Trimming pared 7 bases from V and 0 bases from J, leaving 9 bases between. Germline V lookup: CDR1 MNHEY, CDR2 SVGAGI. CDR3 protein: CASNTPMNTEAFF. CDR3 coding DNA: TGTGCCAGCAACACGCCGATGAACACTGAAGCTTTCTTT.

The rearrangement joins TRBV10-2 to TRBJ1-2, with TRBD1 matching over 7 bases. This CDR3 has 12 residues. Germline assignment: CDR1 WSHSY and CDR2 SAAADI. V was clipped by 5 bases and J by 8 bases; unmatched bases: 5. CDR3 coding DNA: TGCGCCAGCAGTCCCACAGGGGCCGGCTACACCTTC. Protein sequence: CASSPTGAGYTF.

The chain employs TRBV7-8 and TRBJ2-1; D remains unclear. Germline CDR1 is SGHVS and CDR2 is FQNEAQ. V was shortened by 10 bases and J by 0 bases, with 10 bases between the two germline ends. The CDR3 has 13 amino acids. The chain's CDR3 is CATRSSSYNEQFF. The CDR3, as DNA: TGTGCCACGCGTAGCAGCTCCTACAATGAGCAGTTCTTC.

The chain recombines TRBV2 with TRBJ2-2; possibly TRBD1 for D (6 bases). V dropped 4 bases and J dropped 3 bases, with 9 bases sitting between them. Germline V gene lookup returns CDR1 SNHLY and CDR2 FYNNEI. CDR3 length: 14 amino acids. The CDR3 DNA follows: TGTGCCAGCAGTGGTCCAGGGGACACCGGGGAGCTGTTTTTT. Encoded protein: CASSGPGDTGELFF.

This clone was counted once. This chain uses TRBV7-9 with TRBJ1-1; D unclear. This CDR3 contains 14 residues. V was pared by 4 bases and J by 1 base, with 10 bases between. Germline CDR1 and CDR2: SEHNR and FQNEAQ (reference sequence). The CDR3 region is CASSSQTRNTEAFF. CDR3 nucleotide sequence: TGTGCCAGCAGCTCCCAAACAAGGAACACTGAAGCTTTCTTT. The variable domain in full, completed from reference TRBV7-9 and TRBJ1-1, reads DTGVSQNPRHKITKRGQNVTFRCDPISEHNRLYWYRQTLGQGPEFLTYFQNEAQLEKSRLLSDRFSAERPKGSFSTLEIQRTEQGDSAMYLCASSSQTRNTEAFFGQGTRLTVV.

In DNA, the CDR3 is TGTGCCAGCAGCGCTAGCGGGACATCCTACAATGAGCAGTTCTTC. Its protein is CASSASGTSYNEQFF. This chain joins TRBV25-1 and TRBJ2-1; the match to TRBD2 covers 9 bases. After removal of 6 bases from V and 1 base from J, the junction contained 4 bases not matched to a gene. This CDR3 is 15 amino acids long. The germline CDR1 and CDR2 sequences are MGHDK and SYGVNS.

This clone was observed once. The V call is TRBV12-5, the J call TRBJ2-2, with 8 nucleotides matching TRBD1. This CDR3 is built from 15 residues. The V gene's germline CDR1 is LGHNT and CDR2 FRNRAP. V trimming: 5 bases; J trimming: 4 bases; junction bases outside the gene matches: 6. The CDR3 reads CASGLDRVSTGELFF. CDR3 DNA sequence: TGTGCTAGTGGTCTGGACAGGGTGAGCACCGGGGAGCTGTTTTTT.

This clone occurred once. The rearrangement joins TRBV2 to TRBJ1-2; 10 positions agree with TRBD1. This CDR3 comprises 13 residues. The germline V gene has CDR1 SNHLY and CDR2 FYNNEI. Trimming cost V 8 bases and J 5 bases; bases outside gene matches: 5. The CDR3 DNA reads as TGTGCCAGCCGACAGGGGGCAGGTTATGGCTACACCTTC. This encodes CASRQGAGYGYTF.

This clone was recorded once. This sequence joins TRBV5-6 and TRBJ1-2; TRBD1 is a possible D gene (5 bases). From germline, CDR1 is SGHDT and CDR2 YYEEEE. The CDR3 sequence is 15 residues long. Between the trimmed V and J ends, which lost 1 base and 3 bases, there was a span of 13 bases. CDR3 in amino acids: CASSLLGPEDYGYTF. CDR3 bases: TGTGCCAGCAGCTTGCTGGGGCCTGAGGACTATGGCTACACCTTC. The whole variable domain, filled in from reference TRBV5-6 and TRBJ1-2, reads DAGVTQSPTHLIKTRGQQVTLRCSPKSGHDTVSWYQQALGQGPQFIFQYYEEEERQRGNFPDRFSGHQFPNYSSELNVNALLLGDSALYLCASSLLGPEDYGYTFGSGTRLTVV.

The chain has TRBV28 and TRBJ2-7, with D uncertain. The V gene lost 3 bases and the J gene lost 2 bases, with 5 bases spanning the gap. There are 12 residues in the CDR3. In germline, CDR1 is MDHEN, CDR2 SYDVKM. The CDR3 sequence is CASSLTAYEQYF. DNA of the CDR3: TGTGCCAGCAGTTTGACTGCCTACGAGCAGTACTTC. Together with reference TRBV28 and TRBJ2-7, the CDR3 gives the full variable domain: DVKVTQSSRYLVKRTGEKVFLECVQDMDHENMFWYRQDPGLGLRLIYFSYDVKMKEKGDIPEGYSVSREKKERFSLILESASTNQTSMYLCASSLTAYEQYFGPGTRLTVT.

J is TRBJ1-1 and V is TRBV14; D call uncertain. Deletions cut 2 bases from V and 5 bases from J, with 15 bases between. The length of the CDR3 is 15 residues. The germline V gene encodes CDR1 SGHDN and CDR2 FVKESK. The CDR3 sequence: CASSQYGPWGTEAFF. CDR3 DNA: TGTGCCAGCAGCCAATACGGCCCCTGGGGTACTGAAGCTTTCTTT.

The rearrangement joins TRBV5-1 to TRBJ1-2; 11 positions agree with TRBD1. This CDR3 has 17 residues. J lost 8 bases, V lost 3 bases, and 15 bases had no gene match. Germline assignment: CDR1 SGHRS and CDR2 YFSETQ. The DNA of the CDR3 is TGCGCCAGCAGCTACGAAAGTCTAGGACAGGGGGCGCGAGGCTACACCTTC. Amino acids: CASSYESLGQGARGYTF.

This clone came up once. The chain joins TRBV9 to TRBJ2-1; 12 bases line up with TRBD2. V lost 0 bases to trimming and J lost 4 bases; unmatched junction nucleotides: 2. This CDR3 has 16 amino acids. Per the germline V gene, CDR1 is SGDLS and CDR2 is YYNGEE. The CDR3 DNA is TGTGCCAGCAGCGTAGACGGGACTAGCGGGTACAATGAGCAGTTCTTC. Translation gives CASSVDGTSGYNEQFF.

This chain joins TRBV7-2 and TRBJ2-7, with 8 bases matching TRBD1. This CDR3 spans 15 amino acids. Trimming took 5 bases from V and 6 from J; bases not matched to a gene: 12. CDR1 SGHTA and CDR2 FQGNSA come from the germline V gene. The CDR3 loop is CASSPAGTGGSEQYF. CDR3 bases: TGTGCCAGCAGCCCTGCCGGGACAGGTGGAAGCGAGCAGTACTTC.

This rearrangement joins TRBV28 to TRBJ2-7; 11 bases map to TRBD2. The CDR3 covers 17 residues. V lost 6 bases to trimming and J lost 4 bases; unmatched junction nucleotides: 14. CDR1 is MDHEN and CDR2 is SYDVKM in the germline V gene. The CDR3 nucleotides read TGTGCCAGCAGCCTCTATAACTTACTAGCGGGAGTGTACGAGCAGTACTTC. It specifies CASSLYNLLAGVYEQYF.